This entry lists 12 T cell receptor beta chains sequenced from one sample in a study of shared clonotypes between healthy human individuals. The assay was immunoSEQ multiplex PCR, and TCRdb's table has in-frame clones only and misses some. The table lists some 500,000 clones, about 96% of them singletons. The material sequenced was naive CD4+ T cells sorted from blood. Subset of the sample: CD45RA+ positively selected. These receptors were collected from a woman aged 25 to 45 in good health.

As for this clone: At the DNA level, this CDR3 is encoded by other sequences in the same sample as well. The J gene is TRBJ1-1, the V gene TRBV18, with D possibly matching TRBD1 (5 bases). The length of the CDR3 is 13 residues. V lost 3 bases, J lost 1 base, and 6 bases lay in between. CDR1 KGHSH and CDR2 LQKENI come from the germline V gene. CDR3 nucleotides: TGTGCCAGCTCACCTCAGGGGAACACTGAAGCTTTCTTT. It specifies CASSPQGNTEAFF.

This clone appeared once. The chain's CDR3 is CASSLGGAGGSDTQYF. Written as DNA, the CDR3 is TGTGCCAGCAGCTTGGGTGGGGCAGGGGGCTCAGATACGCAGTATTTT. This chain joins TRBV5-4 and TRBJ2-3, with TRBD1 matching over 8 bases. The length of the CDR3 is 16 residues. Looked up from germline, CDR1 is SGHNT and CDR2 is YYREEE (reference sequence). V gave up 0 bases and J gave up 4 bases; unmatched junction bases: 7.

J is TRBJ2-1 and V is TRBV5-1, with TRBD2 identical over 9 bases. Germline V gene data show CDR1 as SGHRS and CDR2 as YFSETQ. The junction had 9 bases not matched to a gene; V was cut back by 4 bases and J by 1 base. The CDR3 totals 17 residues. Here the CDR3 reads CASSRRPSGESYNEQFF. Here the CDR3 DNA reads TGCGCCAGCAGCCGGAGGCCTAGCGGGGAATCCTACAATGAGCAGTTCTTC.

This sequence joins TRBV7-6 and TRBJ2-5, with no clear D. V dropped 5 bases and J dropped 0 bases, with 13 bases sitting between them. Germline V CDR1 and CDR2: SGHVS, FNYEAQ. The CDR3 loop spans 15 amino acids. CDR3 in amino acids: CASSRDRTYQETQYF. CDR3 DNA sequence: TGTGCCAGCAGCCGCGACCGGACGTACCAAGAGACCCAGTACTTC.

The genes are TRBV4-1 and TRBJ1-4, with unresolved D. CDR1 MGHRA and CDR2 YSYEKL come from the germline V gene. V was clipped by 4 bases and J by 4 bases, with 10 bases between them. CDR3 length: 14 residues. The DNA of the CDR3 is TGCGCCAGCAGCCGTGGTCCCGTTAATGAAAAACTGTTTTTT. Translating it yields CASSRGPVNEKLFF.

The J gene is TRBJ2-1, the V gene TRBV4-2, with 9 bases identical to TRBD2. V shed 4 bases and J 5 bases; nucleotides not matched to a gene: 3. The CDR3 runs to 14 residues. Germline-derived CDR1 and CDR2 are LGHNA and YNFKEQ. CDR3 DNA sequence: TGTGCCAGCAGCCCTAGCGGGACAAACAATGAGCAGTTCTTC. Translating gives CASSPSGTNNEQFF.

The chain recombines TRBV9 with TRBJ1-2; no clear D gene. The CDR3 runs 15 residues. Deletions cut 3 bases from V and 1 base from J, with 13 bases between. Looked up from germline, CDR1 is SGDLS and CDR2 is YYNGEE. The CDR3 DNA reads TGTGCCAGCAGCGCGACTGATTGGGGTAACTATGGCTACACCTTC. Its protein is CASSATDWGNYGYTF.

This clone was seen once. The chain combines TRBV5-1 with TRBJ2-7; maybe TRBD1 (6 bases). Germline loops: CDR1 SGHRS, CDR2 YFSETQ. CDR3 length equals 13 residues. Trimming stripped 7 bases from V and 3 bases from J, with 14 bases between. The CDR3, as DNA: TGCGCCAGCGCAACCGACAGGCACTACGAGCAGTACTTC. It yields the protein CASATDRHYEQYF.

The rearrangement uses TRBV6-5 and TRBJ2-1, with TRBD2 matching 11 bases. There are 15 residues in the CDR3. The V gene's germline CDR1 is MNHEY and CDR2 SVGAGI. V was pared by 4 bases and J by 6 bases, with 5 bases of the junction left unmatched. CDR3 nucleotide sequence: TGTGCCAGCAGTTCACTAGCGGGAGTTCTCAATGAGCAGTTCTTC. Translation gives CASSSLAGVLNEQFF.

Turning to this clone: Other nucleotide sequences in the sample specify the same CDR3. The rearrangement uses TRBV6-4 and TRBJ1-1; no firm D call. The CDR3 contains 13 residues. The V end was cut by 0 bases, the J end by 2 bases, with 4 bases between. Germline values: CDR1 MRHNA, CDR2 SNTAGT. CDR3 coding DNA: TGTGCCAGCAGTGACTCACTAAACACTGAAGCTTTCTTT. Translating gives CASSDSLNTEAFF.

This clone was observed a few times. The chain uses TRBV19 and TRBJ2-2, with 7 bases that match TRBD1. Looked up from germline, CDR1 is LNHDA and CDR2 is SQIVND (reference sequence). The trim removed 10 bases at V and 7 bases at J, leaving 15 bases unmatched. The CDR3 has 15 amino acids. CDR3 region: CATTNHGTAHGELFF. The CDR3 nucleotides are TGTGCCACCACCAATCACGGGACAGCTCACGGGGAGCTGTTTTTT.

This chain connects TRBV10-3 to TRBJ2-1; 11 nucleotides agree with TRBD2. Looked up from germline, CDR1 is ENHRY and CDR2 is SYGVKD. J lost 3 bases, V lost 2 bases, and 3 bases had no gene match. The length of the CDR3 is 16 residues. CDR3 coding DNA: TGTGCCATCAGTGAGCAGACTAGCGGGAACTACAATGAGCAGTTCTTC. Amino acids: CAISEQTSGNYNEQFF.